Sequencing of this TCR beta chain was carried out in a study of shared clonotypes between healthy human individuals. Regarding the study as a whole: A reduction in generation probabilities was seen for non-shared clonotypes relative to those shared by all four donors.

Some 30,000 T cell genomes (around 200 ng DNA) went into each sorted-subset replicate. Data came from immunoSEQ multiplex PCR; TCRdb stores just in-frame clones and leaves some out. This sample has approximately 640,000 clones, with about 90% found just once. Germline V lookup: CDR1 MNHEY, CDR2 SVGAGI. This CDR3 contains 14 residues. Trimming cost V 7 bases and J 7 bases, with 16 bases left between them. As regards this clone: Its antigen remains unidentified.

The sequence was obtained from a man between 18 and 35 years old in good health. Some clones in this sample may be carry-over from other donors' samples. The material sequenced was memory CD8+ T cells from PBMCs. Stated subset: CD45RO+ cells pooled with CCR7-negative TemRA cells. The chain carries TRBV6-5 and TRBJ2-2; tentative D call: TRBD2 (5 bases). The CDR3 loop reads CASNPERGSGELFF. In DNA form, the CDR3 reads TGTGCCAGCAATCCCGAACGGGGAAGCGGGGAGCTGTTTTTT.